The 18 T cell receptor beta chains presented below share a single source sample, sequenced in a study of control samples from healthy donors and cancer patients. TCRdb's table, derived via immunoSEQ multiplex PCR, lists solely in-frame clones and lacks some. Of 100,000 to 150,000 clones in the sample, more than 85% were seen once. Material for sequencing was blood. The receptors were sampled from a man younger than 30 in good health.

The gene calls are TRBV19 and TRBJ1-2; the match to TRBD1 covers 7 bases. Germline assignment: CDR1 LNHDA and CDR2 SQIVND (reference sequence). CDR3 length equals 12 residues. Losses at the gene ends were 10 bases for V and 5 bases for J; bases not matched to a gene: 7. Here the CDR3 DNA reads TGTGCCATTTCGACAGGGTCTTATGGCTACACCTTC. This encodes CAISTGSYGYTF.

Turning to this clone: This sample includes further DNA sequences coding for the same CDR3. This rearrangement joins TRBV5-5 to TRBJ1-1; D is unresolved. CDR1 and CDR2 from the germline V gene are SGHKS and YYEKEE (reference sequence). The CDR3 has 13 residues. The V and J ends lost 4 bases and 1 base respectively, with 8 bases between them. The CDR3 nucleotides are TGTGCCAGCAGCCCAGCAGGGAACACTGAAGCTTTCTTT. Its translation is CASSPAGNTEAFF.

A single count supports this clone. The J gene is TRBJ1-5, the V gene TRBV18; D gene uncertain. V lost 2 bases and J lost 4, with 9 bases in between. CDR1 KGHSH and CDR2 LQKENI come from the germline V gene. The CDR3 is 14 residues long. CDR3 residues: CASSPGDMNQPQHF. The CDR3 DNA sequence: TGTGCCAGCTCACCAGGGGATATGAATCAGCCCCAGCATTTT.

This chain uses TRBV5-1 with TRBJ1-1; D not certain. The CDR3 extends over 13 amino acids. Between the trimmed V and J ends, which lost 0 bases and 1 base, there was a span of 4 bases. CDR1 and CDR2 (germline): SGHRS, YFSETQ. The CDR3: CASSLDSNTEAFF. CDR3 sequence (DNA): TGCGCCAGCAGCTTGGACTCGAACACTGAAGCTTTCTTT.

The chain links TRBV5-4 to TRBJ2-5; no definite D call. Trimming took off 0 bases at V and 1 base at J, with 7 bases between the two ends. This CDR3 has 14 residues. The germline V gene encodes CDR1 SGHNT and CDR2 YYREEE (reference sequence). The CDR3 reads CASSLGRPQETQYF. DNA for the CDR3: TGTGCCAGCAGCTTGGGACGGCCCCAAGAGACCCAGTACTTC.

The gene calls are TRBV5-1 and TRBJ2-7, with TRBD2 matching over 9 bases. The V gene end was trimmed by 5 bases and the J gene end by 4 bases; junction bases not matched to a gene: 13. The CDR3 extends over 16 amino acids. CDR1 is SGHRS and CDR2 is YFSETQ in the germline V gene. The CDR3 DNA follows: TGCGCCAGCAGTCCGGGGAGGGCTAGCGGGACTTACGAGCAGTACTTC. Translation gives CASSPGRASGTYEQYF.

The J gene is TRBJ1-1, the V gene TRBV12-5; D is unresolved. This CDR3 contains 13 residues. Trimming cost V 3 bases and J 5 bases, with 10 bases left between them. The V gene's germline CDR1 is LGHNT and CDR2 FRNRAP. The CDR3 here is CASGFTVVTEAFF. The CDR3 region has the DNA TGTGCTAGTGGTTTCACAGTGGTGACTGAAGCTTTCTTT.

This rearrangement joins TRBV5-1 to TRBJ2-7; D is unclear. This CDR3 has 14 residues. V lost 0 bases, J lost 0 bases, and 7 bases lay in between. From germline, CDR1 is SGHRS and CDR2 YFSETQ. CDR3 sequence: CASSLEADSYEQYF. Here the CDR3 DNA reads TGCGCCAGCAGCTTGGAGGCCGACTCCTACGAGCAGTACTTC.

This clone appeared once. The V and J genes are TRBV29-1 and TRBJ1-1; 9 bases match TRBD1. The CDR3 contains 11 residues. Losses at the gene ends were 4 bases for V and 8 bases for J; bases not matched to a gene: 2. Per the germline V gene, CDR1 is SQVTM and CDR2 is ANQGSEA. CDR3 loop: CSVVTGGEAFF. The CDR3 DNA reads TGCAGCGTTGTGACAGGGGGAGAAGCTTTCTTT.

The CDR3 region has the DNA TGCAGTGCTAGTTCCGAGGGCAATCAGCCCCAGCATTTT. Its translation: CSASSEGNQPQHF. The V call is TRBV20-1, the J call TRBJ1-5; D is unclear. V was clipped by 3 bases and J by 2 bases, with 8 bases between them. Germline V lookup: CDR1 DFQATT, CDR2 SNEGSKA (reference sequence). This CDR3 is 13 amino acids long.

V and J are TRBV30 and TRBJ1-2; D gene uncertain. From germline, CDR1 is GTSNPN and CDR2 SVGIG (reference sequence). Trimming removed 1 base at V and 3 bases at J, with 15 bases between. The CDR3 totals 15 residues. Here the CDR3 DNA reads TGTGCCTGGAGTGGGCCGACGCGGGGTGACTATGGCTACACCTTC. Translation: CAWSGPTRGDYGYTF.

The chain has TRBV24-1 and TRBJ2-1, with 10 bases matching TRBD1. Germline assignment: CDR1 KGHDR and CDR2 SFDVKD. The CDR3 length is 16 residues. The ends lost 3 bases at V and 9 bases at J; junction bases unmatched: 10. The CDR3 bases are TGTGCCACCAGTGATCCGGGGACAGGGGCCACCAGTGAGCAGTTCTTC. This gives the protein CATSDPGTGATSEQFF.

The V and J genes are TRBV7-9 and TRBJ1-4, with 10 nucleotides matching TRBD1. Germline loops: CDR1 SEHNR, CDR2 FQNEAQ (reference sequence). This CDR3 has 15 amino acids. Trimming removed 4 bases from V and 4 bases from J; junction bases left unmatched: 3. CDR3 region: CASSSRTGGNEKLFF. CDR3 sequence (DNA): TGTGCCAGCAGCTCCCGGACAGGGGGTAATGAAAAACTGTTTTTT.

This chain links TRBV2 with TRBJ1-3; tentatively, D is TRBD1 (5 bases). Germline loops: CDR1 SNHLY, CDR2 FYNNEI. Trimming removed 9 bases from V and 1 base from J, with 10 bases in between. CDR3 length equals 13 residues. CDR3 sequence (DNA): TGTGCCAGGCAGGGTGAATCTGGAAACACCATATATTTT. This codes for CARQGESGNTIYF. Full variable domain (missing parts from reference TRBV2 and TRBJ1-3): EPEVTQTPSHQVTQMGQEVILRCVPISNHLYFYWYRQILGQKVEFLVSFYNNEISEKSEIFDDQFSVERPDGSNFTLKIRSTKLEDSAMYFCARQGESGNTIYFGEGSWLTVV.

The chain has TRBV7-9 and TRBJ2-7, with D unresolved. This CDR3 has 11 residues. Trimming shortened V by 0 bases and J by 5 bases, and 2 bases separated the two germline ends. Germline CDR1 and CDR2: SEHNR and FQNEAQ (reference sequence). The CDR3 nucleotides read TGTGCCAGCAGCTTAGCCCACGAGCAGTACTTC. It is translated as CASSLAHEQYF.

The table lists this clone with a count of one. The V and J genes are TRBV29-1 and TRBJ2-3, with D tentatively TRBD2 (5 bases). The germline V and J ends were trimmed by 4 bases and 0 bases, with 11 bases remaining between them. The germline V gene encodes CDR1 SQVTM and CDR2 ANQGSEA. The CDR3 extends over 14 amino acids. CDR3 loop: CSVAGFASTDTQYF. The CDR3 DNA is TGCAGCGTTGCGGGGTTCGCTAGCACAGATACGCAGTATTTT.

This clone was counted a single time. V gene TRBV18 combines with J gene TRBJ1-2, with unresolved D. The CDR3 consists of 15 residues. CDR1 KGHSH and CDR2 LQKENI come from the germline V gene. V was shortened by 5 bases and J by 2 bases, with 15 bases between the two germline ends. The CDR3 loop reads CASSGTHTDNYGYTF. Written as DNA, the CDR3 is TGTGCCAGCTCAGGCACTCATACAGACAACTATGGCTACACCTTC. Supplemented by reference TRBV18 and TRBJ1-2, the full variable domain reads NAGVMQNPRHLVRRRGQEARLRCSPMKGHSHVYWYRQLPEEGLKFMVYLQKENIIDESGMPKERFSAEFPKEGPSILRIQQVVRGDSAAYFCASSGTHTDNYGYTFGSGTRLTVV.

At least ten counts were recorded for this clone. The chain joins TRBV2 to TRBJ1-1; TRBD1 might be the D (6 bases). The CDR3 sequence is 15 residues long. V dropped 4 bases and J dropped 3 bases, with 15 bases sitting between them. Germline V lookup: CDR1 SNHLY, CDR2 FYNNEI. DNA of the CDR3: TGTGCCAGCAGTGTTCTGAGGGGGATAGACACTGAAGCTTTCTTT. Protein sequence: CASSVLRGIDTEAFF.